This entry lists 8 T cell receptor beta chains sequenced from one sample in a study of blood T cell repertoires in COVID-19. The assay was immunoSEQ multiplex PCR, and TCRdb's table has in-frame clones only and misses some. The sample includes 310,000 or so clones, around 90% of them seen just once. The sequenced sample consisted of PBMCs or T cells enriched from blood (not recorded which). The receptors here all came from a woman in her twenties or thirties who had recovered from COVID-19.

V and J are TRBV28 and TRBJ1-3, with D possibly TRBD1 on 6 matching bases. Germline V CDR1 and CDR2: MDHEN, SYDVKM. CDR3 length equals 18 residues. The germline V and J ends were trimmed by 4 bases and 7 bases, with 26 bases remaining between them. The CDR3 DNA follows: TGTGCCAGCAGTTCACTACTCGAGGACAGAAACATAGGCAACACCATATATTTT. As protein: CASSSLLEDRNIGNTIYF.

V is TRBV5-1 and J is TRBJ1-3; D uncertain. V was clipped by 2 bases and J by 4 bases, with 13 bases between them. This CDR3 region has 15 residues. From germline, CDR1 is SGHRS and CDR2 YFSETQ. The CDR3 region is CASSLNLHTGNTIYF. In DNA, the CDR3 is TGCGCCAGCAGCTTAAACCTCCATACAGGAAACACCATATATTTT.

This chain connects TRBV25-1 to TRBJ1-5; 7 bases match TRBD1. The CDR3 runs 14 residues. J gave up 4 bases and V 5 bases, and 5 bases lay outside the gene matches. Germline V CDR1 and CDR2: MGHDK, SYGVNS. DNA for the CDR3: TGTGCCAGCAGTCAACAGGGGATTAATCAGCCCCAGCATTTT. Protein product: CASSQQGINQPQHF.

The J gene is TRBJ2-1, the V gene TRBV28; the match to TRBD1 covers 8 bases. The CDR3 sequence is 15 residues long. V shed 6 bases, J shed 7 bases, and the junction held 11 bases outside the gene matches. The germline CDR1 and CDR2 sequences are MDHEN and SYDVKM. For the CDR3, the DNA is TGTGCCAGCAGGGACAGGGCAACCGGTAGTAATGAGCAGTTCTTC. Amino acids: CASRDRATGSNEQFF.

The CDR3 nucleotides read TGTGCCTGGACACAGGGATTCAGAGAGACCCAGTACTTC. Translating it yields CAWTQGFRETQYF. This chain connects TRBV30 to TRBJ2-5; D is perhaps TRBD1 (6 bases). CDR1 and CDR2 from the germline V gene are GTSNPN and SVGIG (reference sequence). Trimming cost V 4 bases and J 4 bases, with 13 bases left between them. The CDR3 spans 13 residues.

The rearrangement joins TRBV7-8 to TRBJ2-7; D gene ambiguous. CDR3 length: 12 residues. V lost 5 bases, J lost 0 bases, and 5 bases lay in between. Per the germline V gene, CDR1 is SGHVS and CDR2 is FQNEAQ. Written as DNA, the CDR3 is TGTGCCAGCAGCCCGAGCTCCTACGAGCAGTACTTC. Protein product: CASSPSSYEQYF. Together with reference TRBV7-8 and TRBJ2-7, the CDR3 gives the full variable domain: GAGVSQSPRYKVAKRGQDVALRCDPISGHVSLFWYQQALGQGPEFLTYFQNEAQLDKSGLPSDRFFAERPEGSVSTLKIQRTQQEDSAVYLCASSPSSYEQYFGPGTRLTVT.

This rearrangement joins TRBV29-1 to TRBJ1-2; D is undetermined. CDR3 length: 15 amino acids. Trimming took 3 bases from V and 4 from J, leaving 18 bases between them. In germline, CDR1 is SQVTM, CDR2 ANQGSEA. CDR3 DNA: TGCAGCGTTGAGATACCCCTCGCGGGTAGCTATGGCTACACCTTC. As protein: CSVEIPLAGSYGYTF.

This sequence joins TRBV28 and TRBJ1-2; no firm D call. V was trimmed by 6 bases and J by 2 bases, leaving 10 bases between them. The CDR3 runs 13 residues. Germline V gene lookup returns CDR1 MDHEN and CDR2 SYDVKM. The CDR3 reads CASRSQANYGYTF. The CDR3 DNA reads TGTGCCAGCAGATCGCAAGCGAACTATGGCTACACCTTC.